The clone carrying this TCR beta chain showed up just a few times. Its target is unknown. It was less than 13 ml of fresh peripheral blood that supplied the PBMCs. The data derive from a study of T cells in Graves' hyperthyroidism and ophthalmopathy. The V gene lost 2 bases and the J gene lost 3 bases, with 14 bases spanning the gap. Germline V gene sequence: CDR1 MNHNS, CDR2 SASEGT. This CDR3 is built from 16 residues. General observations from the study: By a 13 V-J model, ophthalmopathy was set apart from stable hyperthyroidism. Ophthalmopathy was identified by the model a median around 6 months ahead of onset.

The CDR3 regions of TCR beta were amplified from RNA transcripts. HTBI primers were the set used in a first-round RT-PCR of the TCR CDR3. TCRdb re-called the multiplex PCR reads with MiXCR, one entry per CDR3 protein. Here the sample spans a few hundred thousand distinct CDR3 sequences, about 15% being singletons. Sample: blood. This sequence originates from a middle-aged woman with Graves' hyperthyroidism. J is TRBJ1-5 and V is TRBV6-1; no definite D call. The CDR3 loop is CASSELDPRTNQPQHF. The CDR3 DNA is TGTGCCAGCAGTGAACTTGATCCACGAACCAATCAGCCCCAGCATTTT.